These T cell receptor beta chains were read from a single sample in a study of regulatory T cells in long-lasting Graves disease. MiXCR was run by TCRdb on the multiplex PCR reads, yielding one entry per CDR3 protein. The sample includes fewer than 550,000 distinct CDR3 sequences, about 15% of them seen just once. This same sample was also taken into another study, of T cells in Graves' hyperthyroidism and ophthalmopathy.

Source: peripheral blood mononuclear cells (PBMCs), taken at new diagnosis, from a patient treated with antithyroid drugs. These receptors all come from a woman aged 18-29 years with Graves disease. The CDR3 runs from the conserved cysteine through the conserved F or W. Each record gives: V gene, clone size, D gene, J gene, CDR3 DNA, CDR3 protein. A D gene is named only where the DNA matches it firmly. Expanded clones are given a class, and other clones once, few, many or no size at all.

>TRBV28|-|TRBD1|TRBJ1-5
TGTGCCAGCAGTCTCAGACAGGGATGGAACAATCAGCCCCAGCATTTT
CASSLRQGWNNQPQHF
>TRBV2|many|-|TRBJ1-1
TGTGCCAGCAGTGAAGCCCCTAACACTGAAGCTTTCTTT
CASSEAPNTEAFF
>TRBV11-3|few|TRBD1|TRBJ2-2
TGTGCCAGCAGCCCGCCCGCCTCGGGGACAGGGGGCAACACCGGGGAGCTGTTTTTT
CASSPPASGTGGNTGELFF
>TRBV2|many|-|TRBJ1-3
TGTGCCAGCAGTTACTACAGCACAGACATATATTTT
CASSYYSTDIYF
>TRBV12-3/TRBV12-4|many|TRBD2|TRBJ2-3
TGTGCCAGCAGTTTCCGACTAGCGGGAGTATCAGATACGCAGTATTTT
CASSFRLAGVSDTQYF
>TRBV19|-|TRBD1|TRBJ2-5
TGTGCCAGTAGTATAGGGGGACAGCTTCAAGAGACCCAGTACTTC
CASSIGGQLQETQYF
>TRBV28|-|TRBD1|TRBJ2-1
TGTGCCAGCGAAACCGGGACAGTGTACAATGAGCAGTTCTTC
CASETGTVYNEQFF
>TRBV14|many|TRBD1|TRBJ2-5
TGTGCCAGCAGTCCCGGGACAGAAATACACACTCCCCAAGAGACCCAGTACTTC
CASSPGTEIHTPQETQYF
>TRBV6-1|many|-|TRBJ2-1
TGTGCCAGCAGAGTCTTTGGGCTAGATAACAATGAGCAGTTCTTC
CASRVFGLDNNEQFF
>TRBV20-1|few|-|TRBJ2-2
TGCAGTGCTAGTCCCCGACTGAAGAACACCGGGGAGCTGTTTTTT
CSASPRLKNTGELFF
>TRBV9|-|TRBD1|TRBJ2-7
TGTGCCAGCAGCCCGATGGGGACAGAGACTTACGAGCAGTACTTC
CASSPMGTETYEQYF
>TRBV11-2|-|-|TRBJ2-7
TGTGCCAGCAGCTTAGTGGGTGGGTTGGGGAACGAGCAGTACTTC
CASSLVGGLGNEQYF
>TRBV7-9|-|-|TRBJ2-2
TGTGCCAGCAGCTTAGCCAAAAGCGGGAACACCGGGGAGCTGTTTTTT
CASSLAKSGNTGELFF
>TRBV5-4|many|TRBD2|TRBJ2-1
TGTGCCAGCAGCTTGGGCGGGAGGGCCATCGACAATGAGCAGTTCTTC
CASSLGGRAIDNEQFF
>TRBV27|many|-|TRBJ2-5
TGTGCCAGCAGCCTGACTCAGGGGGGTGGGGAGACCCAGTACTTC
CASSLTQGGGETQYF
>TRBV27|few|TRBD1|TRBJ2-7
TGTGCCAGCAGTTCCCGACAGGGCACTCTCTACGAGCAGTACTTC
CASSSRQGTLYEQYF
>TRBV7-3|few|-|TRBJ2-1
TGTGCCAGCAGCTTAATGGCGACGGGTGAGCAGTTCTTC
CASSLMATGEQFF
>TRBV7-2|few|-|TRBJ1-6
TGTGCCAGCAGCTTAGCGTCGTCCACAACCAATTCACCCCTCCACTTT
CASSLASSTTNSPLHF
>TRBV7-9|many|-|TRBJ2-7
TGTGCCAGCAGCTTAGGCGATCACGAGCAGTACTTC
CASSLGDHEQYF
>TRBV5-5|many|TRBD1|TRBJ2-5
TGTGCCAGCAGCAGCTCCCGGGACAGGGGATTCCAAGAGACCCAGTACTTC
CASSSSRDRGFQETQYF
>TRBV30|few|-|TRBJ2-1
TGTGCCTGGAGTGTACTCGAGGGCCGAATGAATGAGCAGTTCTTC
CAWSVLEGRMNEQFF
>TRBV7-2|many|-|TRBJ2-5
TGTGCCAGCAGCTTAGGTGGGGAACGTGAGACCCAGTACTTC
CASSLGGERETQYF
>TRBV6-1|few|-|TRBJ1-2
TGTGCCAGCAGTGCAGGGGTAGGATATGGCTACACCTTC
CASSAGVGYGYTF
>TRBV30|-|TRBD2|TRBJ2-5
TGTGCCTGGAGTTCCCTAGCGGGAGGGCTTGAGACCCAGTACTTC
CAWSSLAGGLETQYF
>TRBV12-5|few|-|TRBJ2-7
TGTGCTAGTGGTACCCCCCCGACTAGTTACGAGCAGTACTTC
CASGTPPTSYEQYF
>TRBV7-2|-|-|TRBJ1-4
TGTGCCAGCAGCTGGCAGGGGACTAATGAAAAACTGTTTTTT
CASSWQGTNEKLFF
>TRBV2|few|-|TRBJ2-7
TGTGCCAGCAGTGAAATCGGGCAGGGCTACGAGCAGTACTTC
CASSEIGQGYEQYF
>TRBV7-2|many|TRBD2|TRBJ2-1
TGTGCCAGCAGCACTAGCGGGAATCAGAATGAGCAGTTCTTC
CASSTSGNQNEQFF
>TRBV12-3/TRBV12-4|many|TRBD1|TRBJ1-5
TGTGCCAGCAGAATACAGGGGCGCGGACCCCAGCATTTT
CASRIQGRGPQHF
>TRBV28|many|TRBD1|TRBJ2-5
TGTGCCAGCAGTCCACAGACGGGACAGGGGAAAGAGACCCAGTACTTC
CASSPQTGQGKETQYF
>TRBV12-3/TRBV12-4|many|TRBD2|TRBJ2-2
TGTGCCAGCAGGGCTAGCGGGCGGAACACCGGGGAGCTGTTTTTT
CASRASGRNTGELFF
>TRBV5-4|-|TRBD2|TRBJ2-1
TGTGCCAGCAGCTTGGACAGCGGGAGGGGCAATGAGCAGTTCTTC
CASSLDSGRGNEQFF
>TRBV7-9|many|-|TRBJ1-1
TGTGCCAGCAGCTTAGATTTGTCGAACACTGAAGCTTTCTTT
CASSLDLSNTEAFF
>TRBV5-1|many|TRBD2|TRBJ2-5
TGCGCCAGCAGCTTGGTACGGCTAGCGGAACAAGAGACCCAGTACTTC
CASSLVRLAEQETQYF
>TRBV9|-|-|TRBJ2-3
TGTGCCAGCAGCGTTACCGGGACCCTCGACTCAGATACGCAGTATTTT
CASSVTGTLDSDTQYF
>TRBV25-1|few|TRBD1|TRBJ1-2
TGTGCCAGCAGTGCAATTGAAGACACAGTGATTGGACAGGATCATGGCTACACCTTC
CASSAIEDTVIGQDHGYTF
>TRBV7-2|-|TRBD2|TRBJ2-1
TGTGCCAGCAGCTTGGGGACTAGCGGAGGGGGGGTCTACAATGAGCAGTTCTTC
CASSLGTSGGGVYNEQFF
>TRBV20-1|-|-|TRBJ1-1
TGCAGTGCTCCACCTACGGACATTCTCGTGAGGAACACTGAAGCTTTCTTT
CSAPPTDILVRNTEAFF
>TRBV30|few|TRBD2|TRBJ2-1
TGTGCCTGGAGCGGACTAGCCTTCTACAATGAGCAGTTCTTC
CAWSGLAFYNEQFF
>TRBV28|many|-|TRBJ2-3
TGTGCCAGCAGCTGGGGCTTGGGCCAAGATTTCATTACAGATACGCAGTATTTT
CASSWGLGQDFITDTQYF
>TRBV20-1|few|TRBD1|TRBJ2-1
TGCAGTGCGCTAGCCGGGACAGGGGGACACAATGAGCAGTTCTTC
CSALAGTGGHNEQFF
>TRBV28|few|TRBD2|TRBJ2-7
TGTGCCAGCAGAACTAGCGGGGGGCCCTACGAGCAGTACTTC
CASRTSGGPYEQYF
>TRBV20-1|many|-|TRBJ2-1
TGCAGTGCGGGGCAGCCCGGTTGGAATGAGCAGTTCTTC
CSAGQPGWNEQFF